The clone carrying this T cell receptor beta chain was observed a handful of times. This entry comes from a study of blood T cells in healthy people across ages. The authors ran a second PCR of about 6 to 11 cycles using a sample-barcoded 5' primer and a J-beta primer mix. TCRdb redid the calling of the 5' RACE reads with MiXCR, one entry per CDR3 protein. The sample consists of about 830,000 distinct CDR3 sequences, approximately 67% of them appearing once. Germline V CDR1 and CDR2: DFQATT, SNEGSKA (reference sequence). Trimming cost V 5 bases and J 3 bases; bases outside gene matches: 6. The CDR3 contains 13 residues.

V usage is TRBV20-1 and J usage is TRBJ1-2; TRBD1 matches at 7 bases. This TCR derives from a man aged 30 to 39 in good health. Input material: blood. CDR3 in amino acids: CSAPRGVDYGYTF. The CDR3 DNA reads as TGCAGTGCTCCCAGGGGGGTCGACTATGGCTACACCTTC.